This T cell receptor beta chain was recovered during a study of cytomegalovirus exposure and HLA in healthy donors. Across the whole study: Ancestry clustering placed around four fifths of several hundred genotyped donors in the Caucasian-associated cluster. Study observations and caveats: Later on, analysis showed that most CMV-associated TCR beta chains appeared to be HLA-restricted.

The germline gives CDR1 SGHVS, CDR2 FQNEAQ. The CDR3 is made up of 14 amino acids. Unmatched junction bases numbered 3, after V lost 1 base and J lost 5 bases. This clone was found once. Its target is not known. Researchers ran the PCR with 60 Vbeta and 13 Jbeta primers. Sequencing was performed with immunoSEQ multiplex PCR; in TCRdb, only in-frame clones are kept and a portion is missing. Of 120,000 or so clones in the sample, under 85% were seen once. The donors were healthy bone marrow donors. The V gene is TRBV7-8, the J gene TRBJ2-3; 7 bases line up with TRBD2. The TCR was taken from a woman in her forties or fifties in good health and CMV-seropositive. Material for sequencing was PBMCs. This chain's CDR3 is CASSLEGGIDTQYF. The CDR3 bases are TGTGCCAGCAGCTTAGAGGGAGGGATAGATACGCAGTATTTT. Full variable domain (rest looked up from reference TRBV7-8 and TRBJ2-3): GAGVSQSPRYKVAKRGQDVALRCDPISGHVSLFWYQQALGQGPEFLTYFQNEAQLDKSGLPSDRFFAERPEGSVSTLKIQRTQQEDSAVYLCASSLEGGIDTQYFGPGTRLTVL.